These T cell receptor beta chains were read from a single sample in a study of blood T cell repertoires in COVID-19. Here immunoSEQ multiplex PCR was the method, and the copy in TCRdb shows in-frame clones only, minus some. In the table there are a few hundred thousand clones, around 85% of which are singletons. Material for sequencing was PBMCs or T cells enriched from blood (not recorded which). Receptors originate from a middle-aged man who had recovered from COVID-19. Each CDR3 is given with its conserved first and last residue. The order of the fields is clone size, J gene, V gene, CDR3 protein. The size field is filled for only some rows; it gives once, few, many or a size class.

>.|TRBJ2-1|TRBV20-1
CSASSSSGRLLYNEQFF
>.|TRBJ2-7|TRBV30
CAWSQGLAGSYEQYF
>.|TRBJ2-7|TRBV5-5
CASSLGRNYEQYF
>.|TRBJ1-5|TRBV6-5
CASALQGFNQPQHF
>.|TRBJ2-1|TRBV19
CASSTGLAGVGGQFF
>.|TRBJ1-4|TRBV7-9
CASSLIGVGNEKLFF
>.|TRBJ2-2|TRBV10-3
CAISGTGGTGELFF
>.|TRBJ1-6|TRBV13
CASSLGQGGNSPLHF
>.|TRBJ2-1|TRBV28
CASSRGGDRGFRFF
>.|TRBJ1-2|TRBV10-3
CATQGSNYGYTF
>.|TRBJ2-1|TRBV2
CASSDGGSSYNEQFF
>.|TRBJ2-1|TRBV4-3
CASSREPYNEQFF
>.|TRBJ2-5|TRBV24-1
CATSEGQGARETQYF
>.|TRBJ2-3|TRBV9
CASSISGRSHTDTQYF
>once|TRBJ1-2|TRBV3-1/TRBV3-2
CASSLGTAGTPTYGYTF
>.|TRBJ2-1|TRBV4-1
CASSAPRLAGGPYNEQFF
>once|TRBJ2-3|TRBV7-2
CASSLVVAGGADTQYF
>.|TRBJ1-1|TRBV6-6
CASSYSMDYPEAFF
>.|TRBJ1-2|TRBV6-5
CASSYSRGGYGYTF
>.|TRBJ1-5|TRBV4-2
CASKDRDSGYNQPQHF
>.|TRBJ2-7|TRBV14
CASSKTGTGDGEQYF
>.|TRBJ1-1|TRBV12-3/TRBV12-4
CASHLRGTEAFF
>.|TRBJ2-7|TRBV5-1
CASSMAGYYEQYF
>.|TRBJ1-2|TRBV28
CASSFPQGNYGYTF
>.|TRBJ2-1|TRBV6-2/TRBV6-3
CASSYSGLPYNEQFF
>once|TRBJ2-7|TRBV6-5
CASRPGHGEGEQYF
>.|TRBJ1-3|TRBV27
CASSLGQHSGNTIYF
>.|TRBJ2-7|TRBV21-1
CASSKARVRASYEQYF
>.|TRBJ2-3|TRBV24-1
CATSDSWRGDTQYF
>.|TRBJ2-5|TRBV4-2
CASSRKIIPSGVFGETQYF
>.|TRBJ2-7|TRBV27
CASRRLAGGYGEYF
>.|TRBJ1-2|TRBV13
CASSLGTGGIYGYTF
>.|TRBJ2-1|TRBV30
CAWSRWEGRAYNEQFF
>.|TRBJ1-3|TRBV3-1/TRBV3-2
CASSQGLVYSGNTIYF
>.|TRBJ1-1|TRBV4-1
CASSQIQGLTEAFF
>.|TRBJ1-6|TRBV28
CASSFWEGSINSPLHF
>.|TRBJ2-7|TRBV4-1
CASSQDRQGIVLAYEQYF
>.|TRBJ1-1|TRBV6-2/TRBV6-3
CASSYRSADTEAFF
>.|TRBJ1-5|TRBV5-5
CASSLATGLGQPQHF